This TCR beta chain was captured in a study of human T cells and chemical hapten exposure. Using its own MiXCR run on the RACE reads, TCRdb lists one record per CDR3 protein. This table holds approximately 180,000 distinct CDR3 sequences, just under 30% found once. The J segment lost 5 bases and the V segment lost 7 bases, leaving 9 bases of the junction unmatched. The germline V gene has CDR1 SNHLY and CDR2 FYNNEI. This CDR3 contains 15 residues. This clonotype was seen a few times. The time point is: pre-sensitization, week 0. The sample's treatment: therapeutic diphenylcyclopropenone sensitization with weekly scalp DPC.

The specimen comprised whole blood, sampled in connection with sensitization to the hapten diphenylcyclopropenone (DPC). The TCR was taken from a woman between 25 and 40 years old with alopecia areata. Some clones in this sample may be carry-over from other donors' samples. The rearrangement links TRBV2 to TRBJ2-2, with 8 bases that match TRBD2. The CDR3 here is CASNQRGRRTGELFF. The CDR3 coding sequence is TGTGCCAGCAATCAGCGGGGGAGGAGAACCGGGGAGCTGTTTTTT.